This T cell receptor (beta chain) was recorded in a study of CD8 T cells in ankylosing spondylitis. Study-level findings and limits: The study looked at matched synovial fluid samples from ankylosing spondylitis patients. Disease-linked clones were reported to be significantly enriched there. Certain motif variants had earlier appeared in reactive arthritis synovial fluid and blood. Fewer than ten highly homologous variants made up a TCR beta motif that seemed to typify ankylosing spondylitis blood. Relatively rare in peripheral blood, disease-linked clones were also CD8+.

TCRdb processed the 5' RACE reads anew with MiXCR; each CDR3 protein has one entry. Altogether about 300,000 distinct CDR3 sequences are present, around 20% being singletons, with the ten largest covering roughly 3.6%. The CDR3 runs to 14 residues. Deletions cut 11 bases from V and 2 bases from J, with 13 bases between. The V gene's germline CDR1 is ENHRY and CDR2 SYGVKD. This clonotype was picked up a small number of times. What it binds is unknown. The V gene is TRBV10-3, the J gene TRBJ2-6, with a possible D match to TRBD2 (6 bases). The receptor comes from a female donor with ankylosing spondylitis or in good health (not recorded which). Source material: blood, either unsorted or a sorted T cell fraction (not recorded which). The CDR3 bases are TGTGCCTCCTCTGGGGGGACTGGGGCCAACGTCCTGACTTTC. Amino acid sequence: CASSGGTGANVLTF.